This is a list of T cell receptor beta chains from one sample in a study of response to subunit inactivated influenza vaccine. TCRdb processed the RT-PCR reads anew with MiXCR; each CDR3 protein has one entry. Of roughly 500,000 distinct CDR3 sequences detected, 20% to 25% appear once; the ten largest clones hold around 2.8%. Separately, the same data were catalogued under a study of T cells expressing NK-cell markers.

The material was CD4+ T cells sorted from PBMCs, obtained 11 to 12 days after vaccination. The receptor source for this set is a man aged 50-59 years who received an inactivated influenza vaccine. The CDR3 runs from the conserved cysteine through the conserved F or W. D genes are given only for firm matches. The size entry is marked missing in some rows and otherwise reads once, few, many or a size class.

v_gene	abundance	d_gene	j_gene	CDR3nt	CDR3aa
TRBV21-1	-	-	TRBJ1-5	TGTGCCAGCAGCACAAAGCGGATACCAGGTATGGGGGCCCAGCATTTT	CASSTKRIPGMGAQHF
TRBV12-3/TRBV12-4	-	-	TRBJ2-7	TGTGCCAGCAGTTACCCGGGAAAAGACTACGAGCAGTACTTC	CASSYPGKDYEQYF
TRBV6-5	-	-	TRBJ1-1	TGTGCCAGCAGTTACTCGAACGCACAGGGTAAAGTGTTCTTT	CASSYSNAQGKVFF
TRBV7-2	-	-	TRBJ2-1	TGTGCCAGCAGCCGATTGTTCGGGCCGAGCTCCTACAATGAGCAGTTCTTC	CASSRLFGPSSYNEQFF
TRBV28	-	TRBD2	TRBJ2-4	TGTGCCAGCAGTTCCGTTTCGGGAGGGGCCAAAAACATTCAGTACTTC	CASSSVSGGAKNIQYF
TRBV5-6	-	-	TRBJ2-4	TGTGCCAGCAGCCTAGGAAACAGGATGAACATTCAGTACTTC	CASSLGNRMNIQYF
TRBV12-3/TRBV12-4	few	-	TRBJ1-2	TGTGCCAGCAGTTTAGGCGGTCAAGAGAGGTATGGCTACACCTTC	CASSLGGQERYGYTF
TRBV7-9	-	-	TRBJ2-7	TGTGCCAGCAGCTCAGAAGGGTGGGGCAGGAATTACGAGCAGTACTTC	CASSSEGWGRNYEQYF
TRBV15	many	TRBD1	TRBJ1-5	TGTGCCACCAGCAGAGATCTTAGGGGACAGGGGGCTCATAGCAATCAGCCCCAGCATTTT	CATSRDLRGQGAHSNQPQHF
TRBV2	-	-	TRBJ1-5	TGTGCCAGCAGTGACAGAGGGGGAGGTCAGCCCCAGCATTTT	CASSDRGGGQPQHF
TRBV29-1	few	TRBD2	TRBJ2-1	TGCAGCGTTGGAGTAGCGGGGGGGCCTTGTACGTTC	CSVGVAGGPCTF
TRBV20-1	-	-	TRBJ1-5	TGCAGTGCTGCCCGACAGCCTCGGAGCAATCAGCCCCAGCATTTT	CSAARQPRSNQPQHF
TRBV20-1	-	-	TRBJ1-5	TGCAGTGCTAGAGGGAGGCAGGGCAATCAGCCCCAGCATTTT	CSARGRQGNQPQHF
TRBV2	few	TRBD2	TRBJ2-2	TGTGCCAGCAGGAAGGGCGGGAGGGCCCTCACCGGGGAGCTGTTTTTT	CASRKGGRALTGELFF
TRBV20-1	few	-	TRBJ2-5	TGCAGTGCTCTCAGGCCGGTAGGGGAAGAGACCCAGTACTTC	CSALRPVGEETQYF
TRBV28	-	-	TRBJ1-2	TGTGCCAGCAGTATAACGTCGGCCTATGGCTACACCTTC	CASSITSAYGYTF
TRBV3-1	many	TRBD1	TRBJ1-1	TGTGCCAGCAGCCAGGAGGGACAGTCAGAAGCTTTCTTT	CASSQEGQSEAFF
TRBV10-3	-	-	TRBJ2-2	TGTGCCATCAGTGAAGGGGCTAGAGCCGGGGAGCTGTTTTTT	CAISEGARAGELFF
TRBV3-1	-	TRBD1	TRBJ1-2	TGTGCCAGCAGCCAAGAAAGGGGGCTGGGCTACACCTTC	CASSQERGLGYTF
TRBV29-1	-	-	TRBJ2-2	TGCAGCGTTGAAGAAGAGCGGAGGAACACCGGGGAGCTGTTTTTT	CSVEEERRNTGELFF
TRBV10-3	-	TRBD2	TRBJ2-7	TGTGCCATCAGTGAGAGGGCGGGGGTGAACGAGCAGTACTTC	CAISERAGVNEQYF
TRBV29-1	many	TRBD2	TRBJ2-5	TGCAGCGTTGACAGTCTAGCGGGGGCCGAAGAGACCCAGTACTTC	CSVDSLAGAEETQYF
TRBV7-9	-	TRBD2	TRBJ2-1	TGTGCCAGCAGCTTAGGTCTAGCGGAATTCAATGAGCAGTTCTTC	CASSLGLAEFNEQFF
TRBV6-1	few	-	TRBJ1-5	TGTGCCAGCCGTCTCTATTCAGGGAACAATCAGCCCCAGCATTTT	CASRLYSGNNQPQHF
TRBV4-2	few	-	TRBJ2-7	TGTGCCAGCAGCCAAGCTCCCTCGGAAGTCTACGAGCAGTACTTC	CASSQAPSEVYEQYF
TRBV12-3/TRBV12-4	-	-	TRBJ1-1	TGTGCCAGCAGTCCGGGGGCGGGGAACGCTGAAGCTTTCTTT	CASSPGAGNAEAFF
TRBV12-3/TRBV12-4	-	-	TRBJ2-3	TGTGCCAGCAGTTTATGGGGGCCCACAGATACGCAGTATTTT	CASSLWGPTDTQYF
TRBV11-2	-	-	TRBJ1-1	TGTGCCAGCAGCTTAGAATACGCTTTGGACGGGAACACTGAAGCTTTCTTT	CASSLEYALDGNTEAFF
TRBV5-6	few	-	TRBJ2-7	TGTGCCAGCAGCTTCCGCGCGAAGAGCTCCTACGAGCAGTACTTC	CASSFRAKSSYEQYF
TRBV29-1	many	TRBD2	TRBJ2-1	TGCAGCGTGGGGACTAGCTCCTACAATGAGCAGTTCTTC	CSVGTSSYNEQFF
TRBV18	-	-	TRBJ2-5	TGTGCCAGCTCACCCCAGGTCCAAGAGACCCAGTACTTC	CASSPQVQETQYF
TRBV18	-	-	TRBJ2-1	TGTGCCAGCTCACCAAGGACAGCGGGGTACAATGAGCAGTTCTTC	CASSPRTAGYNEQFF
TRBV7-9	-	TRBD1	TRBJ1-4	TGTGCCAGCAGCTACACTTTGGACAGGGCTTATGAAAAACTGTTTTTT	CASSYTLDRAYEKLFF
TRBV28	few	-	TRBJ2-5	TGTGCCAGCAGACGACAGGATTCTGGTATGGGGACCCAGTACTTC	CASRRQDSGMGTQYF
TRBV5-4	-	-	TRBJ2-1	TGTGCCAGCAGCGAAACTAGCTCCGGTGAGCAGTTCTTC	CASSETSSGEQFF
TRBV7-2	many	TRBD2	TRBJ2-1	TGTGCCAGCAGCCCGACTAGCCTTTCCTACAATGAGCAGTTCTTC	CASSPTSLSYNEQFF
TRBV12-3/TRBV12-4	few	-	TRBJ1-1	TGTGCCAGCAGTTTTTTTCACAGCAACACTGAAGCTTTCTTT	CASSFFHSNTEAFF
TRBV9	-	-	TRBJ2-1	TGTGCCAGCAGCGTAGATCCGGGGAGCTCCTACAATGAGCAGTTCTTC	CASSVDPGSSYNEQFF
TRBV3-1	-	-	TRBJ2-2	TGTGCCAGCAGCCCGTTTTCTTCAGTAACCGGGGAGCTGTTTTTT	CASSPFSSVTGELFF
TRBV29-1	-	-	TRBJ2-3	TGCAGCGTCGGACTACAGGGGACAGATACGCAGTATTTT	CSVGLQGTDTQYF
TRBV7-8	few	-	TRBJ2-1	TGTGCCAGCAGCTTTGGAAAGAACAATGAGCAGTTCTTC	CASSFGKNNEQFF
TRBV20-1	-	-	TRBJ2-7	TGCAGTGCTAGGATCGTCTCCTACGAGCAGTACTTC	CSARIVSYEQYF
TRBV28	few	-	TRBJ2-5	TGTGCCAGCAGTCGCCTTGGGTCCAAAGAGACCCAGTACTTC	CASSRLGSKETQYF
TRBV7-9	-	-	TRBJ2-7	TGTGCCAGCAGCTTAGGGGCAGCTATTTCCTACGAGCAGTACTTC	CASSLGAAISYEQYF
TRBV7-2	-	-	TRBJ2-3	TGTGCCAGCAGCCCGCCGGCGGGAACAGATACGCAGTATTTT	CASSPPAGTDTQYF